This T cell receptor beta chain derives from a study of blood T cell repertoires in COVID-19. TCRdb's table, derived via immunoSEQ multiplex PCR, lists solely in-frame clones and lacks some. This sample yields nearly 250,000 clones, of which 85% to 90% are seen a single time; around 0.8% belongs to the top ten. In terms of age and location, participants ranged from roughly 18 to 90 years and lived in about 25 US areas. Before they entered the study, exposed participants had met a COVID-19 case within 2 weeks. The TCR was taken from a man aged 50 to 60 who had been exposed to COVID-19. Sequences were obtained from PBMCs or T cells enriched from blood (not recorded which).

The CDR3 reads CASSPIIARDRKLIQYF. DNA for the CDR3: TGTGCCAGTAGCCCGATTATTGCCCGGGACAGAAAACTCATTCAGTACTTC. The V gene is TRBV19, the J gene TRBJ2-4; 7 bases match TRBD1. The ends lost 6 bases at V and 9 bases at J; junction bases unmatched: 20. This CDR3 comprises 17 residues. Germline loops: CDR1 LNHDA, CDR2 SQIVND (reference sequence). The variable domain in full, with the rest retrieved from reference TRBV19 and TRBJ2-4, is DGGITQSPKYLFRKEGQNVTLSCEQNLNHDAMYWYRQDPGQGLRLIYYSQIVNDFQKGDIAEGYSVSREKKESFPLTVTSAQKNPTAFYLCASSPIIARDRKLIQYFGAGTRLSVL.